This T cell receptor (beta chain) was documented in a study of T-cell memory formation after mild COVID-19. The study's findings and limits: Detection of some responders pre-infection suggested pre-existing cross-reactive memory T cells participated.

This CDR3 is 13 amino acids long. Trimming took 4 bases from V and 3 from J, leaving 9 bases between them. Looked up from germline, CDR1 is LGHNT and CDR2 is FRNRAP. TCRdb re-analysed the 5' RACE reads in MiXCR, keeping a single row per CDR3 protein. Of fewer than 400,000 distinct CDR3 sequences in the sample, about a sixth were seen once. This clonotype was detected many times. Its antigen is not known. The source is a man between 18 and 35 years old who had mild COVID-19 (a few samples of this study predate the infection). Cell type and time point are not known. This chain connects TRBV12-5 to TRBJ1-1; the D is unclear. Sequenced material: PBMCs or a T cell subset sorted from them (not recorded which). The CDR3 coding sequence is TGTGCTAGTGGTTCTTGGTCCTACACTGAAGCTTTCTTT. As protein: CASGSWSYTEAFF.